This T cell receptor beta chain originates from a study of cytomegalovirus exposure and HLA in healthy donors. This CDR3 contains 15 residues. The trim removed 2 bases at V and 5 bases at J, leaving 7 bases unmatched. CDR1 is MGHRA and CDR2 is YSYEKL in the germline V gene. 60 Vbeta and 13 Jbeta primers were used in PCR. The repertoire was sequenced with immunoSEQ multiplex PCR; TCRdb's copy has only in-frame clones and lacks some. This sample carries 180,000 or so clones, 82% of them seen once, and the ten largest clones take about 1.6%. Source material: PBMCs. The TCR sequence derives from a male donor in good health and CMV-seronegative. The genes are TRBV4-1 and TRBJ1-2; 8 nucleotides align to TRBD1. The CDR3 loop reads CASSQTGTGIYGYTF. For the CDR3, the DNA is TGCGCCAGCAGCCAAACCGGGACAGGCATTTATGGCTACACCTTC.